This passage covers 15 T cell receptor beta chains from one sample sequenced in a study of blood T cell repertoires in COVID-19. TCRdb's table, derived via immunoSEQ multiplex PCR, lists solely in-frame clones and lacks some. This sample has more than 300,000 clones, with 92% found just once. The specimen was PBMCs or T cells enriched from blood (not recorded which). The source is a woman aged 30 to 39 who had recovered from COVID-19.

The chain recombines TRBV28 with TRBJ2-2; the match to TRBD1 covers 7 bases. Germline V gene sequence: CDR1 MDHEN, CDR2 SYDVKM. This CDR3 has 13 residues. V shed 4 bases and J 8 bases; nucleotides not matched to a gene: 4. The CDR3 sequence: CASSYRGSGELFF. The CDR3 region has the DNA TGTGCCAGCAGTTACAGGGGTTCGGGGGAGCTGTTTTTT.

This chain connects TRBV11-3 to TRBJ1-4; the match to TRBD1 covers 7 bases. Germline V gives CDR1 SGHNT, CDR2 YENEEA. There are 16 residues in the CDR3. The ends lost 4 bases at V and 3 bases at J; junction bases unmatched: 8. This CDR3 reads CASSSGVTGANEKLFF. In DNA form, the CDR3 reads TGTGCCAGCAGCTCCGGGGTCACAGGGGCTAATGAAAAACTGTTTTTT.

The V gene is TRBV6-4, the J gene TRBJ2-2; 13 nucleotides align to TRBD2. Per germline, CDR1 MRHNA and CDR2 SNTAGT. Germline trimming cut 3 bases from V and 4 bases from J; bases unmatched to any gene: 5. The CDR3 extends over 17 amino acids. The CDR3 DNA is TGTGCCAGCAGTGAAGAACTAGCGGGGGGGATCACCGGGGAGCTGTTTTTT. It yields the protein CASSEELAGGITGELFF.

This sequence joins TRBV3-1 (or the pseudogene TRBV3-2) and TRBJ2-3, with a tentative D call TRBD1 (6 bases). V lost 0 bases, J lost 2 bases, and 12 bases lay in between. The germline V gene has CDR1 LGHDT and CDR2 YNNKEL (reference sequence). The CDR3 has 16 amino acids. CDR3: CASSQEPQGPTDTQYF. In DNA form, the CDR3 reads TGTGCCAGCAGCCAAGAGCCACAGGGTCCCACAGATACGCAGTATTTT.

Here the CDR3 reads CATSRDPVGGYEQYF. Written as DNA, the CDR3 is TGTGCCACCAGCAGAGATCCGGTGGGGGGCTACGAGCAGTACTTC. The rearrangement links TRBV15 to TRBJ2-7, with a tentative D call TRBD2 (6 bases). The CDR3 totals 15 residues. Germline V gene data show CDR1 as LNHNV and CDR2 as YYDKDF (reference sequence). The V and J ends lost 0 bases and 3 bases respectively, with 12 bases between them.

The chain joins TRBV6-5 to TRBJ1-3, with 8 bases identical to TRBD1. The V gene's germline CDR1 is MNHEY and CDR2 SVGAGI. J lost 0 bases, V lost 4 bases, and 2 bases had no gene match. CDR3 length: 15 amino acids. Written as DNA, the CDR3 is TGTGCCAGCAGTTTGACAGGGGTCTCTGGAAACACCATATATTTT. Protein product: CASSLTGVSGNTIYF.

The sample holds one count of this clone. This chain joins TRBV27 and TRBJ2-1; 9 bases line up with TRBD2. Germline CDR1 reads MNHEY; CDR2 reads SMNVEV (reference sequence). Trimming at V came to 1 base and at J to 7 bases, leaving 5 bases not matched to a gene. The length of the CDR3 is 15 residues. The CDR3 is CASSLLAGVRNEQFF. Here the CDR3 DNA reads TGTGCCAGCAGTTTATTAGCGGGAGTTCGTAATGAGCAGTTCTTC.

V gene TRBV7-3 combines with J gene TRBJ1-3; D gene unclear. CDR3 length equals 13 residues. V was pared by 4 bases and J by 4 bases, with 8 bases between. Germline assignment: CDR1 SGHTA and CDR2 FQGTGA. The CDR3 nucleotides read TGTGCCAGCAGCTCTTCGTCCGGAAACACCATATATTTT. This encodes CASSSSSGNTIYF. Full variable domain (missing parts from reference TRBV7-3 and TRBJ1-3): GAGVSQTPSNKVTEKGKYVELRCDPISGHTALYWYRQSLGQGPEFLIYFQGTGAADDSGLPNDRFFAVRPEGSVSTLKIQRTERGDSAVYLCASSSSSGNTIYFGEGSWLTVV.

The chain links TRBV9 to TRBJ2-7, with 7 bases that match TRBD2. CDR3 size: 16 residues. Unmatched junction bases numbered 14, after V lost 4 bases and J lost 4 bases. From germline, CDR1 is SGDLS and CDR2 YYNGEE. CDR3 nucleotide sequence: TGTGCCAGCAGCCCCTATGGGGCGGGAGAAGGTTACGAGCAGTACTTC. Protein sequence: CASSPYGAGEGYEQYF.

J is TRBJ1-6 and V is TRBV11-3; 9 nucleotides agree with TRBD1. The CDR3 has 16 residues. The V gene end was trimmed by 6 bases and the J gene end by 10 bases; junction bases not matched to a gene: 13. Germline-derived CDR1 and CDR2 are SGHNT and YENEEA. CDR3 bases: TGTGCCAGCAGTTCTAACATGGGACAGGGTTTCTCACCCCTCCACTTT. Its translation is CASSSNMGQGFSPLHF.

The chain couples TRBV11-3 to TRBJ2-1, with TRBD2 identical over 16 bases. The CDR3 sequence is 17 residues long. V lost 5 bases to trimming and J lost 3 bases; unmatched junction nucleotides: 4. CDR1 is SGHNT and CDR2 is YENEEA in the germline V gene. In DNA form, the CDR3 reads TGTGCCAGCAGCCGGGGACTAGCGGGAGGGGACTACAATGAGCAGTTCTTC. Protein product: CASSRGLAGGDYNEQFF.

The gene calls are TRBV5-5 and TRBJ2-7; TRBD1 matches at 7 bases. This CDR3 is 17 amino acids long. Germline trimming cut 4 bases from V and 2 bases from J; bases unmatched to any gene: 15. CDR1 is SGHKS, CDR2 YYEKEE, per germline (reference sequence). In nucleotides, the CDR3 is TGTGCCAGCAGCACTCGGGCTGGGACAGACACGACCTACGAGCAGTACTTC. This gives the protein CASSTRAGTDTTYEQYF.

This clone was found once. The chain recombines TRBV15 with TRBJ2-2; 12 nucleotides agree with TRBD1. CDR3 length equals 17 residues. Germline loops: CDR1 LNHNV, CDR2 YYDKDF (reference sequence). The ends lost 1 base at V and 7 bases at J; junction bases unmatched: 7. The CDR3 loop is CATSRGGTGGFGGELFF. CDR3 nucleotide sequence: TGTGCCACCAGCAGAGGAGGGACAGGGGGCTTTGGCGGGGAGCTGTTTTTT.

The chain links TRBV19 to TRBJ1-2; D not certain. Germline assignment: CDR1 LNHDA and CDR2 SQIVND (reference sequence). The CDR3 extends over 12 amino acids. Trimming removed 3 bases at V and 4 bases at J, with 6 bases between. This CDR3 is CASSMYTYGYTF. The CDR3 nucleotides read TGTGCCAGTAGTATGTACACCTATGGCTACACCTTC.

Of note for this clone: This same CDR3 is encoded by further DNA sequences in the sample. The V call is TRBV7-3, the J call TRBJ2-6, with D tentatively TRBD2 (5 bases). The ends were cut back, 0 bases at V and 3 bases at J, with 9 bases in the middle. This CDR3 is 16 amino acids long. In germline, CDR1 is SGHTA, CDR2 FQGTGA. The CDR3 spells CASSLTGSSGANVLTF. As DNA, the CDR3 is TGTGCCAGCAGCTTAACTGGGAGCAGTGGGGCCAACGTCCTGACTTTC.